A single sample gave rise to the 18 T cell receptor beta chains below, sequenced in a study of blood T cell repertoires in COVID-19. This table comes from immunoSEQ multiplex PCR, and its TCRdb copy is limited to in-frame clones, with some not included. The sample consists of 350,000 or so clones, about 92% of them appearing once. Material for sequencing was peripheral blood. These receptors all come from a woman aged 60-75 years with COVID-19, enrolled during active disease.

The chain joins TRBV6-5 to TRBJ1-2; 9 bases are a match to TRBD1. The CDR3 totals 11 residues. V lost 6 bases and J lost 8; bases outside the gene matches: 1. CDR1 and CDR2 from the germline V gene are MNHEY and SVGAGI. This CDR3 is CASRGTGGYTF. In nucleotides, the CDR3 is TGTGCCAGCAGGGGGACAGGGGGCTACACCTTC.

This rearrangement joins TRBV5-1 to TRBJ1-4; D remains unclear. The CDR3 has 14 residues. The V and J ends lost 0 bases and 5 bases respectively, with 8 bases between them. CDR1 is SGHRS and CDR2 is YFSETQ in the germline V gene. CDR3 sequence reads: CASSLGFENEKLFF. CDR3 sequence (DNA): TGCGCCAGCAGCTTGGGTTTTGAGAATGAAAAACTGTTTTTT. The variable domain in full, with the rest retrieved from reference TRBV5-1 and TRBJ1-4, is KAGVTQTPRYLIKTRGQQVTLSCSPISGHRSVSWYQQTPGQGLQFLFEYFSETQRNKGNFPGRFSGRQFSNSRSEMNVSTLELGDSALYLCASSLGFENEKLFFGSGTQLSVL.

V and J are TRBV5-1 and TRBJ1-5; D ambiguous. The CDR3 contains 13 residues. Trimming cost V 4 bases and J 3 bases, with 8 bases left between them. The germline CDR1 and CDR2 sequences are SGHRS and YFSETQ. The chain's CDR3 is CASSGGINQPQHF. The CDR3 nucleotides are TGCGCCAGCAGCGGCGGGATCAATCAGCCCCAGCATTTT.

The chain uses TRBV11-2 and TRBJ2-3; D not resolved. Between the trimmed V and J ends, which lost 5 bases and 4 bases, there was a span of 7 bases. Germline loops: CDR1 SGHAT, CDR2 FQNNGV. The CDR3 is 12 residues long. This chain's CDR3 is CASSLSPDTQYF. CDR3 DNA sequence: TGTGCCAGCAGCCTAAGTCCAGATACGCAGTATTTT.

This clone was counted between two and nine times. The gene calls are TRBV6-6 and TRBJ2-7; 8 bases are a match to TRBD1. The CDR3 has 13 residues. J was trimmed by 3 bases and V by 7 bases; bases with no gene match: 5. Germline lookup yields CDR1 MNHNY and CDR2 SVGAGI (reference sequence). The DNA of the CDR3 is TGTGCCAGCACCCGGACAGGGAACTACGAGCAGTACTTC. It codes for CASTRTGNYEQYF.

The chain joins TRBV5-1 to TRBJ1-2; TRBD1 aligns across 7 bases. CDR3 size: 14 residues. Germline values: CDR1 SGHRS, CDR2 YFSETQ. The V segment lost 1 base and the J segment 7 bases; nucleotides outside the gene matches: 7. The CDR3 spells CASSLKGGDFGYTF. The CDR3 DNA follows: TGCGCCAGCAGCTTGAAAGGGGGCGATTTTGGCTACACCTTC.

The table lists this clone with many counts. The CDR3 region has the DNA TGTGCCAGCAGCCCCGGGACAGGGCACTATGGCTACACCTTC. This gives the protein CASSPGTGHYGYTF. The chain has TRBV9 and TRBJ1-2, with 9 positions matching TRBD1. Looked up from germline, CDR1 is SGDLS and CDR2 is YYNGEE. V was clipped by 4 bases and J by 3 bases; unmatched bases: 4. The CDR3 extends over 14 amino acids.

V is TRBV2 and J is TRBJ1-2, with 7 bases that match TRBD1. Germline CDR1 is SNHLY and CDR2 is FYNNEI. The V segment lost 6 bases and the J segment 4 bases; nucleotides outside the gene matches: 5. The CDR3 totals 13 residues. CDR3 bases: TGTGCCAGCAGAATGACAGGGATCTATGGCTACACCTTC. Its protein product is CASRMTGIYGYTF.

This clone was seen once. The same CDR3 is also encoded by other DNA sequences in this sample. The chain has TRBV5-1 and TRBJ1-1; D is uncertain. Trimming pared 0 bases from V and 0 bases from J, leaving 6 bases between. Germline assignment: CDR1 SGHRS and CDR2 YFSETQ. The CDR3 covers 14 residues. CDR3 sequence (DNA): TGCGCCAGCAGCTTGGGGCAGGTGAACACTGAAGCTTTCTTT. Translation: CASSLGQVNTEAFF.

This clone has only a few counts. The chain couples TRBV21-1 to TRBJ1-1; the listed D gene, TRBD1, was not tested against the DNA. TRBV21-1 is a recognized pseudogene. The CDR3 consists of 20 residues. CDR3 amino acids: CASSKKIRVGPLGTVPEAFF. Here the CDR3 DNA reads TGTGCCAGCAGCAAAAAGATTCGGGTTGGTCCGCTTGGGACAGTTCCTGAAGCTTTCTTT.

The gene calls are TRBV2 and TRBJ1-6; D call uncertain. Germline-derived CDR1 and CDR2 are SNHLY and FYNNEI. The length of the CDR3 is 15 residues. V was clipped by 7 bases and J by 4 bases, with 14 bases between them. CDR3 loop: CASKMGGPYNSPLHF. The CDR3 DNA reads TGTGCCAGCAAAATGGGAGGCCCTTATAATTCACCCCTCCACTTT.

V and J are TRBV7-9 and TRBJ1-2, with TRBD1 as a possible D gene (5 bases). Germline-derived CDR1 and CDR2 are SEHNR and FQNEAQ (reference sequence). CDR3 length: 13 residues. V was shortened by 3 bases and J by 5 bases, with 10 bases between the two germline ends. The CDR3 DNA sequence: TGTGCCAGCAGCTTGAAACCAGGGTATGGCTACACCTTC. Its protein is CASSLKPGYGYTF.

The genes are TRBV9 and TRBJ2-3; TRBD1 agrees at 10 bases. Unmatched junction bases numbered 5, after V lost 3 bases and J lost 4 bases. The germline V gene has CDR1 SGDLS and CDR2 YYNGEE. The CDR3 is made up of 15 amino acids. The CDR3 sequence: CASSARQGASDTQYF. CDR3 nucleotides: TGTGCCAGCAGCGCACGACAGGGGGCATCAGATACGCAGTATTTT.

This chain links TRBV4-2 with TRBJ2-6; possible D gene TRBD1, 6 bases. CDR3 length: 18 amino acids. The germline V gene has CDR1 LGHNA and CDR2 YNFKEQ. Deletions cut 0 bases from V and 0 bases from J, with 12 bases between. The CDR3 DNA reads as TGTGCCAGCAGCCAAGAACCAGGGGTTCCCTCTGGGGCCAACGTCCTGACTTTC. It encodes CASSQEPGVPSGANVLTF.

The CDR3 sequence is CASSLARDTQYF. For the CDR3, the DNA is TGTGCCAGCAGCTTAGCGCGGGATACGCAGTATTTT. This chain uses TRBV7-6 with TRBJ2-3; D gene ambiguous. V was shortened by 0 bases and J by 6 bases, with 4 bases between the two germline ends. Germline CDR1 is SGHVS and CDR2 is FNYEAQ. This CDR3 is built from 12 residues.

This chain connects TRBV6-5 to TRBJ1-5; 9 nucleotides line up with TRBD1. Germline CDR1 reads MNHEY; CDR2 reads SVGAGI. This CDR3 has 14 amino acids. V lost 6 bases and J lost 5; bases outside the gene matches: 5. CDR3 nucleotides: TGTGCCAGCAGGAAGACAGGGGGTCATCAGCCCCAGCATTTT. Protein: CASRKTGGHQPQHF.

The V gene is TRBV11-1, the J gene TRBJ1-2; the D gene is possibly TRBD1 (6 bases). CDR1 is SGHAT and CDR2 is FQDESV in the germline V gene (reference sequence). Trimming cost V 0 bases and J 2 bases, with 13 bases left between them. This CDR3 has 16 amino acids. The CDR3 DNA reads as TGTGCCAGCAGCTTAGCGTCGGGGGGCTCCAACTATGGCTACACCTTC. This translates into CASSLASGGSNYGYTF.

The chain links TRBV9 to TRBJ1-2; possible D gene TRBD1, 5 bases. V shed 0 bases and J shed 4 bases, with 13 bases lying between them. CDR3 length: 15 residues. Germline V gene sequence: CDR1 SGDLS, CDR2 YYNGEE. The CDR3 region has the DNA TGTGCCAGCAGCGTAGGCGGGGGGGGAGGCTATGGCTACACCTTC. Translation gives CASSVGGGGGYGYTF.